These T cell receptor beta chains were read from a single sample in a study of cytomegalovirus exposure and HLA in healthy donors. Clones were read by immunoSEQ multiplex PCR, and TCRdb kept only the in-frame ones, dropping some. The repertoire holds about 150,000 clones, around 80% seen once, with less than 2% in the top ten. The sequenced sample consisted of PBMCs. Receptors were obtained from a woman aged 18-29 years in good health and CMV-seronegative. The CDR3 runs from the conserved cysteine through the conserved F or W. Fields, in order: CDR3 length, V gene, J gene, D gene, clone size, CDR3 protein, CDR3 DNA. D genes are given only for firm matches. For some rows the clone size is stated as once, few or many, or as a class when expanded; others skip it.

CDR3 length: 15; V gene: TRBV5-6; J gene: TRBJ2-3; D gene: TRBD2; clone size: .; CDR3 protein: CASSVAGVLTDTQYF; CDR3 DNA: TGTGCCAGCAGTGTAGCGGGGGTCCTCACAGATACGCAGTATTTT
CDR3 length: 14; V gene: TRBV27; J gene: TRBJ1-5; D gene: .; clone size: .; CDR3 protein: CASSLRGTDQPQHF; CDR3 DNA: TGTGCCAGCAGTTTACGGGGGACCGATCAGCCCCAGCATTTT
CDR3 length: 14; V gene: TRBV10-2; J gene: TRBJ1-6; D gene: TRBD1; clone size: once; CDR3 protein: CASSLTGGNSPLHF; CDR3 DNA: TGCGCCAGCAGCCTGACAGGGGGTAATTCACCCCTCCACTTT
CDR3 length: 14; V gene: TRBV7-8; J gene: TRBJ1-5; D gene: TRBD1; clone size: .; CDR3 protein: CASRGQGANQPQHF; CDR3 DNA: TGTGCCAGCAGAGGACAGGGTGCCAATCAGCCCCAGCATTTT
CDR3 length: 15; V gene: TRBV6-1; J gene: TRBJ2-5; D gene: .; clone size: .; CDR3 protein: CASSEMAREQETQYF; CDR3 DNA: TGTGCCAGCAGTGAAATGGCGCGGGAACAAGAGACCCAGTACTTC
CDR3 length: 14; V gene: TRBV19; J gene: TRBJ1-5; D gene: TRBD1; clone size: .; CDR3 protein: CASNTGGSSQPQHF; CDR3 DNA: TGTGCCAGCAATACAGGGGGCTCAAGTCAGCCCCAGCATTTT
CDR3 length: 19; V gene: TRBV9; J gene: TRBJ2-2; D gene: TRBD1; clone size: .; CDR3 protein: CASSVRDRGTGPNTGELFF; CDR3 DNA: TGTGCCAGCAGCGTCCGGGACAGGGGGACAGGCCCGAACACCGGGGAGCTGTTTTTT
CDR3 length: 14; V gene: TRBV19; J gene: TRBJ1-5; D gene: .; clone size: .; CDR3 protein: CASSSPQGSQPQHF; CDR3 DNA: TGTGCCAGTAGTAGCCCGCAGGGGAGTCAGCCCCAGCATTTT
CDR3 length: 15; V gene: TRBV11-2; J gene: TRBJ2-7; D gene: .; clone size: .; CDR3 protein: CASSFRTGFDYEQYF; CDR3 DNA: TGTGCCAGCAGCTTCCGGACTGGGTTTGACTACGAGCAGTACTTC
CDR3 length: 16; V gene: TRBV5-1; J gene: TRBJ2-6; D gene: .; clone size: .; CDR3 protein: CASSNGGTSGANVLTF; CDR3 DNA: TGCGCCAGCAGCAACGGCGGGACCTCTGGGGCCAACGTCCTGACTTTC
CDR3 length: 15; V gene: TRBV13; J gene: TRBJ2-7; D gene: .; clone size: .; CDR3 protein: CASSLVGGDLYEQYF; CDR3 DNA: TGTGCCAGCAGCTTAGTAGGAGGAGACCTCTACGAGCAGTACTTC
CDR3 length: 13; V gene: TRBV30; J gene: TRBJ2-5; D gene: TRBD1; clone size: few; CDR3 protein: CAWSHQGEETQYF; CDR3 DNA: TGTGCCTGGAGTCATCAGGGGGAAGAGACCCAGTACTTC
CDR3 length: 18; V gene: TRBV7-9; J gene: TRBJ2-6; D gene: .; clone size: .; CDR3 protein: CASSQGFGGGPGANGLTF; CDR3 DNA: TGTGCCAGCAGCCAAGGCTTTGGCGGGGGCCCTGGGGCCAACGGCCTGACTTTC
CDR3 length: 15; V gene: TRBV10-3; J gene: TRBJ1-1; D gene: .; clone size: .; CDR3 protein: CAISEWREGHTEAFF; CDR3 DNA: TGTGCCATCAGTGAGTGGCGAGAGGGCCACACTGAAGCTTTCTTT
CDR3 length: 13; V gene: TRBV2; J gene: TRBJ2-3; D gene: .; clone size: .; CDR3 protein: CASSWTDTDTQYF; CDR3 DNA: TGTGCCAGCAGTTGGACAGACACAGATACGCAGTATTTT
CDR3 length: 16; V gene: TRBV19; J gene: TRBJ1-2; D gene: TRBD1; clone size: few; CDR3 protein: CASSPDPGRQGIGYTF; CDR3 DNA: TGTGCCAGTAGTCCAGACCCCGGAAGACAGGGGATAGGCTACACCTTC
CDR3 length: 15; V gene: TRBV9; J gene: TRBJ2-7; D gene: TRBD1; clone size: once; CDR3 protein: CASSAGTGGYYEQYF; CDR3 DNA: TGTGCCAGCAGCGCCGGGACAGGGGGATACTACGAGCAGTACTTC
CDR3 length: 14; V gene: TRBV6-5; J gene: TRBJ1-6; D gene: .; clone size: .; CDR3 protein: CASSLQGSNSPLHF; CDR3 DNA: TGTGCCAGCAGTCTTCAGGGGAGCAATTCACCCCTCCACTTT
CDR3 length: 15; V gene: TRBV7-5; J gene: TRBJ2-5; D gene: .; clone size: .; CDR3 protein: CARSPKRGPGETQYF; CDR3 DNA: TGTGCCAGAAGCCCGAAAAGGGGGCCAGGGGAGACCCAGTACTTC
CDR3 length: 15; V gene: TRBV28; J gene: TRBJ2-4; D gene: TRBD2; clone size: once; CDR3 protein: CASRAGGTGENIQYF; CDR3 DNA: TGTGCCAGCAGGGCCGGGGGGACGGGGGAAAACATTCAGTACTTC
CDR3 length: 16; V gene: TRBV5-4; J gene: TRBJ2-1; D gene: .; clone size: once; CDR3 protein: CASSPPWARAHNEQFF; CDR3 DNA: TGTGCCAGCAGCCCCCCCTGGGCCCGCGCACACAATGAGCAGTTCTTC
CDR3 length: 15; V gene: TRBV13; J gene: TRBJ1-2; D gene: TRBD1; clone size: .; CDR3 protein: CASSFTGQGPYGYTF; CDR3 DNA: TGTGCCAGCAGCTTTACGGGACAGGGGCCTTATGGCTACACCTTC
CDR3 length: 13; V gene: TRBV6-1; J gene: TRBJ2-4; D gene: .; clone size: .; CDR3 protein: CASSRGPQNIQYF; CDR3 DNA: TGTGCCAGCAGCAGGGGTCCCCAAAACATTCAGTACTTC
CDR3 length: 15; V gene: TRBV9; J gene: TRBJ1-1; D gene: .; clone size: .; CDR3 protein: CASSVAETGNTEAFF; CDR3 DNA: TGTGCCAGCAGCGTAGCTGAGACAGGGAACACTGAAGCTTTCTTT
CDR3 length: 13; V gene: TRBV19; J gene: TRBJ2-5; D gene: .; clone size: few; CDR3 protein: CASSQGRAETQYF; CDR3 DNA: TGTGCCAGCAGCCAGGGAAGGGCAGAGACCCAGTACTTC
CDR3 length: 15; V gene: TRBV11-3; J gene: TRBJ1-6; D gene: .; clone size: .; CDR3 protein: CASSSWGTGYSPLHF; CDR3 DNA: TGTGCCAGCAGCTCTTGGGGCACAGGGTATTCACCCCTCCACTTT
CDR3 length: 17; V gene: TRBV15; J gene: TRBJ2-1; D gene: TRBD1; clone size: .; CDR3 protein: CATSRDRVMSSYNEQFF; CDR3 DNA: TGTGCCACCAGCCGCGACAGGGTCATGAGCTCCTACAATGAGCAGTTCTTC
CDR3 length: 15; V gene: TRBV5-1; J gene: TRBJ1-2; D gene: TRBD1; clone size: once; CDR3 protein: CASRLGQGTSYGYTF; CDR3 DNA: TGCGCCAGCAGATTGGGACAGGGAACTTCCTATGGCTACACCTTC
CDR3 length: 15; V gene: TRBV5-1; J gene: TRBJ1-4; D gene: .; clone size: .; CDR3 protein: CASSLDGGRDEKLFF; CDR3 DNA: TGCGCCAGCAGCTTGGACGGGGGGAGGGATGAAAAACTGTTTTTT
CDR3 length: 16; V gene: TRBV29-1; J gene: TRBJ1-1; D gene: .; clone size: .; CDR3 protein: CSVDPFPRRDRDEAFF; CDR3 DNA: TGCAGCGTCGACCCCTTTCCTAGGAGGGATCGGGATGAAGCTTTCTTT
CDR3 length: 14; V gene: TRBV30; J gene: TRBJ1-6; D gene: .; clone size: .; CDR3 protein: CAWNPGGADSPLHF; CDR3 DNA: TGTGCCTGGAACCCGGGGGGGGCTGATTCACCCCTCCACTTT
CDR3 length: 11; V gene: TRBV6-6; J gene: TRBJ1-5; D gene: .; clone size: .; CDR3 protein: CASGRARPQHF; CDR3 DNA: TGTGCCAGCGGCAGGGCACGACCCCAGCATTTT
CDR3 length: 14; V gene: TRBV6-5; J gene: TRBJ2-7; D gene: .; clone size: .; CDR3 protein: CASSYSMGTFQQYF; CDR3 DNA: TGTGCCAGCAGTTACTCGATGGGGACTTTCCAGCAGTACTTC
CDR3 length: 14; V gene: TRBV4-2; J gene: TRBJ2-1; D gene: .; clone size: once; CDR3 protein: CASRFRRDYNEQFF; CDR3 DNA: TGTGCCAGCCGGTTTAGGCGGGACTACAATGAGCAGTTCTTC
CDR3 length: 15; V gene: TRBV11-3; J gene: TRBJ2-1; D gene: TRBD2; clone size: .; CDR3 protein: CASSLDIAGSDEQFF; CDR3 DNA: TGTGCCAGCAGCTTAGATATAGCGGGGTCGGATGAGCAGTTCTTC
CDR3 length: 17; V gene: TRBV4-1; J gene: TRBJ2-3; D gene: TRBD2; clone size: .; CDR3 protein: CASSQYRGGDSTDTQYF; CDR3 DNA: TGCGCCAGCAGCCAATATCGCGGGGGGGATAGCACAGATACGCAGTATTTT
CDR3 length: 14; V gene: TRBV6-6; J gene: TRBJ1-6; D gene: TRBD1; clone size: .; CDR3 protein: CASSYRDRNSPLHF; CDR3 DNA: TGTGCCAGCAGTTACCGGGACAGAAATTCACCCCTCCACTTT
CDR3 length: 17; V gene: TRBV11-3; J gene: TRBJ2-7; D gene: TRBD2; clone size: .; CDR3 protein: CASSLDRNSGGIYEQYF; CDR3 DNA: TGTGCCAGCAGCTTAGATCGGAATAGCGGGGGGATCTACGAGCAGTACTTC
CDR3 length: 14; V gene: TRBV5-1; J gene: TRBJ1-2; D gene: TRBD1; clone size: .; CDR3 protein: CASSIQGGDYGYTF; CDR3 DNA: TGCGCCAGCAGCATACAGGGGGGTGACTATGGCTACACCTTC
CDR3 length: 13; V gene: TRBV25-1; J gene: TRBJ1-2; D gene: .; clone size: .; CDR3 protein: CASSSSSNYGYTF; CDR3 DNA: TGTGCCAGCAGTTCCAGTTCTAACTATGGCTACACCTTC
CDR3 length: 16; V gene: TRBV4-1; J gene: TRBJ2-7; D gene: TRBD1; clone size: .; CDR3 protein: CASSRTGPDPLYEQYF; CDR3 DNA: TGCGCCAGCAGCCGGACAGGACCCGACCCTCTTTACGAGCAGTACTTC
CDR3 length: 15; V gene: TRBV30; J gene: TRBJ1-1; D gene: .; clone size: .; CDR3 protein: CAWSVQRHKVTEAFF; CDR3 DNA: TGTGCCTGGAGTGTACAACGTCATAAAGTCACTGAAGCTTTCTTT
CDR3 length: 14; V gene: TRBV30; J gene: TRBJ2-2; D gene: .; clone size: .; CDR3 protein: CAWKSGSNTGELFF; CDR3 DNA: TGTGCCTGGAAATCAGGGTCGAACACCGGGGAGCTGTTTTTT
CDR3 length: 14; V gene: TRBV6-1; J gene: TRBJ1-2; D gene: .; clone size: once; CDR3 protein: CASSEATGTGGYTF; CDR3 DNA: TGTGCCAGCAGTGAAGCTACAGGGACGGGTGGCTACACCTTC
CDR3 length: 16; V gene: TRBV7-6; J gene: TRBJ2-5; D gene: TRBD1; clone size: .; CDR3 protein: CASSLDAGQGAETQYF; CDR3 DNA: TGTGCCAGCAGCTTAGATGCCGGACAGGGGGCGGAGACCCAGTACTTC
CDR3 length: 16; V gene: TRBV7-2; J gene: TRBJ1-1; D gene: TRBD1; clone size: .; CDR3 protein: CASSLALGPWTGRAFF; CDR3 DNA: TGTGCCAGCAGCCTTGCTCTTGGGCCTTGGACAGGGCGTGCTTTCTTT
CDR3 length: 19; V gene: TRBV7-2; J gene: TRBJ2-3; D gene: TRBD1; clone size: .; CDR3 protein: CASSLRLYGTGGAGDTQYF; CDR3 DNA: TGTGCCAGCAGCTTAAGACTTTACGGGACAGGGGGCGCCGGAGATACGCAGTATTTT
CDR3 length: 15; V gene: TRBV5-5; J gene: TRBJ1-1; D gene: .; clone size: .; CDR3 protein: CASSLYQALRGEAFF; CDR3 DNA: TGTGCCAGCAGCTTGTACCAGGCCCTCCGGGGGGAAGCTTTCTTT
CDR3 length: 16; V gene: TRBV2; J gene: TRBJ2-6; D gene: TRBD2; clone size: .; CDR3 protein: CASSEEGGVFANVLTF; CDR3 DNA: TGTGCCAGCAGTGAAGAGGGAGGGGTTTTCGCCAACGTCCTGACTTTC